The 17 T cell receptor beta chains below all came from one sample that was sequenced in a study of blood T cell repertoires in COVID-19. Data came from immunoSEQ multiplex PCR; TCRdb stores just in-frame clones and leaves some out. This sample yields under 200,000 clones, of which roughly 71% are seen a single time; 3.7% belongs to the top ten. The sequenced material came from peripheral blood. The source is an elderly woman with acute or convalescent COVID-19.

The sample holds a few counts of this clone. The genes are TRBV6-6 and TRBJ1-2; the D is unclear. This CDR3 has 15 residues. The germline V gene has CDR1 MNHNY and CDR2 SVGAGI (reference sequence). V was trimmed by 0 bases and J by 3 bases, leaving 11 bases between them. The CDR3 loop reads CASSYSPLTDYGYTF. CDR3 in DNA: TGTGCCAGCAGTTACTCCCCTCTTACTGACTATGGCTACACCTTC.

The chain couples TRBV7-2 to TRBJ1-1; 8 nucleotides agree with TRBD1. V gave up 6 bases and J gave up 2 bases; unmatched junction bases: 5. The germline gives CDR1 SGHTA, CDR2 FQGNSA. CDR3 length: 14 residues. The CDR3 protein is CASRVTGDNTEAFF. The CDR3 DNA follows: TGTGCCAGCAGGGTGACAGGGGATAACACTGAAGCTTTCTTT. The full variable domain, completed using reference TRBV7-2 and TRBJ1-1, is GAGVSQSPSNKVTEKGKDVELRCDPISGHTALYWYRQSLGQGLEFLIYFQGNSAPDKSGLPSDRFSAERTGGSVSTLTIQRTQQEDSAVYLCASRVTGDNTEAFFGQGTRLTVV.

The rearrangement links TRBV30 to TRBJ2-3, with 9 bases that match TRBD2. This CDR3 is built from 17 residues. CDR1 is GTSNPN and CDR2 is SVGIG in the germline V gene (reference sequence). Trimming cost V 2 bases and J 3 bases; bases outside gene matches: 12. The CDR3 DNA is TGTGCCTGGAGTCGAGGGGCTAGCGGGGTTAAGACAGATACGCAGTATTTT. Translating gives CAWSRGASGVKTDTQYF.

This clone appeared a few times. V and J are TRBV2 and TRBJ2-2; tentatively, D is TRBD1 (6 bases). Germline V CDR1 and CDR2: SNHLY, FYNNEI. Trimming shortened V by 2 bases and J by 3 bases, and 7 bases separated the two germline ends. The CDR3 consists of 14 residues. Here the CDR3 reads CASSETGHTGELFF. For the CDR3, the DNA is TGTGCCAGCAGTGAAACAGGGCACACCGGGGAGCTGTTTTTT.

This chain connects TRBV2 to TRBJ2-2; possibly TRBD1 for D (6 bases). Germline assignment: CDR1 SNHLY and CDR2 FYNNEI. The CDR3 spans 12 residues. V lost 9 bases and J 1 base, leaving 6 bases between the germline ends. This chain's CDR3 is CARDRNTGELFF. The CDR3 DNA sequence: TGTGCCAGGGACAGGAACACCGGGGAGCTGTTTTTT.

This chain uses TRBV29-1 with TRBJ2-5; TRBD2 matches at 10 bases. The CDR3 loop spans 15 amino acids. The trim removed 7 bases at V and 4 bases at J, leaving 12 bases unmatched. The germline CDR1 and CDR2 sequences are SQVTM and ANQGSEA. CDR3 coding DNA: TGCAGCGCGGGATGGGTAGCGGGAGGAGGAGAGACCCAGTACTTC. Translated: CSAGWVAGGGETQYF.

The J gene is TRBJ2-7, the V gene TRBV6-2 or TRBV6-3; 15 bases are shared with TRBD2. With 6 bases clipped from V and 3 bases from J, the junction kept 6 bases outside the gene matches. From germline, CDR1 is MNHEY and CDR2 SVGEGT. The CDR3 is 16 amino acids. The CDR3 loop is CASSRGTSGRIYEQYF. The CDR3 coding sequence is TGTGCCAGCAGCAGAGGGACTAGCGGGAGGATCTACGAGCAGTACTTC.

The rearrangement joins TRBV5-5 to TRBJ2-7; a weak D match, TRBD1 (5 bases). The V and J ends lost 4 bases and 4 bases respectively, with 27 bases between them. There are 18 residues in the CDR3. The V gene's germline CDR1 is SGHKS and CDR2 YYEKEE (reference sequence). The CDR3 spells CASSPWGTEAYIPYEQYF. The CDR3, as DNA: TGTGCCAGCAGCCCTTGGGGCACAGAAGCCTACATCCCTTACGAGCAGTACTTC.

J is TRBJ1-2 and V is TRBV5-1, with 10 bases identical to TRBD1. This CDR3 region has 13 residues. The germline CDR1 and CDR2 sequences are SGHRS and YFSETQ. The J segment lost 9 bases and the V segment lost 4 bases, leaving 6 bases of the junction unmatched. CDR3 sequence (DNA): TGCGCCAGCAGCACGGGACAGGGGAGCAGCTACACCTTC. It translates to CASSTGQGSSYTF.

V gene TRBV18 combines with J gene TRBJ1-5, with D hard to call. This CDR3 is built from 13 residues. V gave up 3 bases and J gave up 7 bases, with 10 bases separating them. Germline assignment: CDR1 KGHSH and CDR2 LQKENI. CDR3 DNA: TGTGCCAGCTCACCTACAGCCCCACAGCCCCAGCATTTT. Translated: CASSPTAPQPQHF.

This clone was seen a few times. The chain employs TRBV3-1 (or the pseudogene TRBV3-2) and TRBJ1-1; 7 positions match TRBD1. The V gene end was trimmed by 4 bases and the J gene end by 5 bases; junction bases not matched to a gene: 4. There are 13 residues in the CDR3. Germline V CDR1 and CDR2: LGHDT, YNNKEL (reference sequence). CDR3 protein: CASSLTGETEAFF. The CDR3 bases are TGTGCCAGCAGCCTCACAGGGGAGACTGAAGCTTTCTTT.

The chain has TRBV5-1 and TRBJ2-5; 8 bases are shared with TRBD2. CDR1 SGHRS and CDR2 YFSETQ come from the germline V gene. Losses at the gene ends were 1 base for V and 3 bases for J; bases not matched to a gene: 2. The length of the CDR3 is 14 residues. In DNA, the CDR3 is TGCGCCAGCAGCTTGCGGGGGGGCGAAGAGACCCAGTACTTC. Residues: CASSLRGGEETQYF.

The rearrangement links TRBV18 to TRBJ1-4, with a possible D match to TRBD1 (6 bases). Per germline, CDR1 KGHSH and CDR2 LQKENI. This CDR3 is built from 16 residues. V was shortened by 2 bases and J by 4 bases, with 14 bases between the two germline ends. The CDR3 bases are TGTGCCAGCTCACCAAGGGGGATATTGGTTAATGAAAAACTGTTTTTT. Protein sequence: CASSPRGILVNEKLFF.

The rearrangement uses TRBV11-2 and TRBJ1-1, with 7 nucleotides matching TRBD1. The junction had 5 bases not matched to a gene; V was cut back by 3 bases and J by 7 bases. Germline V gene data show CDR1 as SGHAT and CDR2 as FQNNGV. The CDR3 extends over 13 amino acids. CDR3 loop: CASSFKGAVEAFF. The CDR3 DNA is TGTGCCAGCAGCTTTAAGGGGGCCGTTGAAGCTTTCTTT.

The table lists this clone with a few counts. The chain links TRBV3-1 (or the pseudogene TRBV3-2) to TRBJ1-1; possible D gene TRBD1, 5 bases. The V end was cut by 3 bases, the J end by 4 bases, with 15 bases between. The germline V gene encodes CDR1 LGHDT and CDR2 YNNKEL (reference sequence). CDR3 length: 15 amino acids. This CDR3 is CASSQLLGGATEAFF. CDR3 sequence (DNA): TGTGCCAGCAGCCAGTTGCTGGGAGGGGCCACTGAAGCTTTCTTT.

This clone has a handful of counts. V usage is TRBV15 and J usage is TRBJ2-7; D not resolved. Trimming took off 2 bases at V and 4 bases at J, with 9 bases between the two ends. CDR1 and CDR2 (germline): LNHNV, YYDKDF (reference sequence). The CDR3 has 13 amino acids. As DNA, the CDR3 is TGTGCCACCAGCAGAATTGAAACTTACGAGCAGTACTTC. It codes for CATSRIETYEQYF.

V gene TRBV25-1 combines with J gene TRBJ2-5, with TRBD1 matching 8 bases. The germline V gene has CDR1 MGHDK and CDR2 SYGVNS. Unmatched junction bases numbered 10, after V lost 1 base and J lost 0 bases. The CDR3 extends over 18 amino acids. The CDR3 here is CASSESDLGQEYQETQYF. The CDR3 DNA reads as TGTGCCAGCAGTGAATCGGATTTGGGACAGGAATACCAAGAGACCCAGTACTTC.